Following are 9 T cell receptor beta chains from one sample sequenced in a study of regulatory T cells in long-lasting Graves disease. Time point reported: persistent/refractory GD, antithyroid drugs over 5 years with positive TRAb. Generation of the TCR library employed RNA extracted from PBMCs. Arm-PCR with iRepertoire HTBI primers amplified the CDR3 regions for these TCR beta libraries. TCRdb used MiXCR to reprocess the multiplex PCR reads, holding one entry per CDR3 protein. The data contain about half a million distinct CDR3 sequences, about 20% of them singletons. The sequencing here drew on peripheral blood mononuclear cells (PBMCs), taken when the disease was refractory, from a patient treated with antithyroid drugs. The receptors come from a female donor with Graves disease.

This clonotype was seen at least ten times. The rearrangement links TRBV10-3 to TRBJ1-2, with a tentative D call TRBD1 (5 bases). This CDR3 contains 14 residues. Germline loops: CDR1 ENHRY, CDR2 SYGVKD. V was clipped by 0 bases and J by 1 base, with 6 bases between them. CDR3 DNA: TGTGCCATCAGTGAGTCCCAGGGTAACTATGGCTACACCTTC. Its translation: CAISESQGNYGYTF.

The table lists this clonotype with a few counts. No DNA is shown, since the ends of the CDR3 on it are uncertain; the CDR3 is the one TCRdb lists. The genes are TRBV9 and TRBJ1-4; the D call TRBD1 from the table was never checked on the DNA. The CDR3 has 15 amino acids, counting both end residues. The germline gives CDR1 SGDLS, CDR2 YYNGEE. CDR3 sequence: CACSAGGNSNEKLFF.

This clonotype was seen a handful of times. The chain combines TRBV6-1 with TRBJ1-5; D is perhaps TRBD1 (5 bases). CDR1 is MNHNS, CDR2 SASEGT, per germline. CDR3 length equals 14 residues. Trimming removed 6 bases from V and 1 base from J, with 10 bases in between. CDR3 protein: CASRGGGSNQPQHF. The CDR3 bases are TGTGCCAGCAGGGGGGGGGGGAGCAATCAGCCCCAGCATTTT.

Ten or more counts support this clonotype. This chain links TRBV3-1 with TRBJ2-5; tentative D call: TRBD2 (6 bases). The germline V and J ends were trimmed by 4 bases and 2 bases, with 8 bases remaining between them. CDR1 is LGHDT and CDR2 is YNNKEL in the germline V gene (reference sequence). The CDR3 extends over 13 amino acids. The CDR3, as DNA: TGTGCCAGCAGCCGGACTACTCAAGAGACCCAGTACTTC. Its protein is CASSRTTQETQYF.

This clonotype was detected ten times or more. The V call is TRBV6-1, the J call TRBJ1-2; D remains unclear. V was shortened by 6 bases and J by 4 bases, with 15 bases between the two germline ends. This CDR3 contains 14 residues. CDR1 is MNHNS, CDR2 SASEGT, per germline. The CDR3 spells CASSLGRQFYGYTF. The CDR3, as DNA: TGTGCCAGCAGCCTCGGACGGCAGTTCTATGGCTACACCTTC.

This clonotype was found a few times. The chain employs TRBV19 and TRBJ2-7, with D perhaps being TRBD1 or TRBD2 (5 bases each). Germline CDR1 is LNHDA and CDR2 is SQIVND (reference sequence). Trimming shortened V by 6 bases and J by 7 bases, and 16 bases separated the two germline ends. CDR3 length: 13 residues. CDR3: CASRGQGELEQYF. For the CDR3, the DNA is TGTGCCAGTAGGGGCCAAGGGGAGCTAGAGCAGTACTTC.

CDR3 DNA sequence: TGTGCCAGCAGCTTATCTAGCACTAGGGATGAGCAGTTCTTC. This gives the protein CASSLSSTRDEQFF. The chain couples TRBV7-2 to TRBJ2-1; possibly TRBD2 for D (5 bases). Germline values: CDR1 SGHTA, CDR2 FQGNSA. Trimming removed 2 bases from V and 8 bases from J, with 13 bases in between. This CDR3 is 14 amino acids long.

This clonotype was recorded at least ten times. The V and J genes are TRBV28 and TRBJ1-4; possible D gene TRBD1, 5 bases. The CDR3 contains 12 residues. With 11 bases removed from V and 3 bases from J, the gap between germline ends came to 10 bases. Germline loops: CDR1 MDHEN, CDR2 SYDVKM. The CDR3 DNA sequence: TGTGCCGGCCAAGGGGCTAATGAAAAACTGTTTTTT. Residues: CAGQGANEKLFF.

The chain couples TRBV6-2 or TRBV6-3 to TRBJ1-1; D is unresolved. This CDR3 region has 16 residues. Germline loops: CDR1 MNHEY, CDR2 SVGEGT. With 0 bases removed from V and 5 bases from J, the gap between germline ends came to 16 bases. The CDR3 DNA sequence: TGTGCCAGCAGTTACTCGGCACTTTCCATTGGGACTGAAGCTTTCTTT. This gives the protein CASSYSALSIGTEAFF.